The clone carrying this T cell receptor (beta chain) has only a few counts. This entry is derived from a study of CD8 T cells in ankylosing spondylitis. Molecular-barcoded quantitative 5'-RACE produced these TCR beta libraries. TCRdb reanalysed the 5' RACE reads using MiXCR and keeps one entry per CDR3 protein. The table has a few hundred thousand distinct CDR3 sequences, less than 25% seen once. V shed 0 bases, J shed 1 base, and the junction held 9 bases outside the gene matches. Germline CDR1 and CDR2: DFQATT and SNEGSKA (reference sequence). The CDR3 is 17 residues long. The chain combines TRBV20-1 with TRBJ2-7; 10 bases fit TRBD2. The receptor was isolated from a female donor with ankylosing spondylitis or in good health (not recorded which). Sequenced input: blood, either unsorted or a sorted T cell fraction (not recorded which). CDR3 loop: CSARDFPSGSKSYEQYF. The DNA of the CDR3 is TGCAGTGCTAGAGACTTCCCTAGCGGGAGCAAGTCCTACGAGCAGTACTTC.